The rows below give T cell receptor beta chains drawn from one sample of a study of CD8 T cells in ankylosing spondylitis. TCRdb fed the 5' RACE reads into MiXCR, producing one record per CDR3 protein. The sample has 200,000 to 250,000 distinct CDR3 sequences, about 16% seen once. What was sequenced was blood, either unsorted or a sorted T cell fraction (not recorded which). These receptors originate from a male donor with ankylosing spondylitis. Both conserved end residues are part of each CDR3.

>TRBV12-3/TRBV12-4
CASSETGVVGEQYF
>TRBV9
CASSKGTGTGDNEQFF
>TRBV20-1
CSTPMIGPGKYEQFF
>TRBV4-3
CASSQDRVAGIVEQFF
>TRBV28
CASSSTLLAHEQFF
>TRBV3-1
CASSQGGARPYEQYF
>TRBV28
CASSLGGEEQYF
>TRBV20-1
CSARGTSGENTGELFF
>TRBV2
CASSEPSGSTDTQYF
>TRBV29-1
CSVASPGEFYGYTF
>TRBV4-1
CASSQVLGSYNQPQHF
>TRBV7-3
CASSFYPAGELFF
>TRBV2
CASSEAGGDYGYTF
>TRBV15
CATSSALGLDEAFF
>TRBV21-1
CASSKAWLF
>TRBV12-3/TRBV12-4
CASRLEGANTEAFF
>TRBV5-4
CASSLQGLETQYF
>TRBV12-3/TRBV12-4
CASGKVLWYEQFF
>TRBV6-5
CASSFGTGANNEQFF
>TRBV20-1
CSPPWDWAASHTGELFF
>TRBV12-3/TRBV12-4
CASTPLLAGVYGTGELFF
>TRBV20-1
CSAGSGSLETQYF
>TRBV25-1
CASSEKTNPGRTEAFF
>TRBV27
CASSLHRDRATEAFF
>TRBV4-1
CASSQGTSQETQYF
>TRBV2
CASSGGPGEVDQETQYF
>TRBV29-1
CSVIGNEQYF
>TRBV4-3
CASSQALGLYEQYF
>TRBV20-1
CSAPHSYEQYF
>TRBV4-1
CASSQESQGGGIRDTQYF
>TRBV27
CASSLLFRDTPNTGELFF